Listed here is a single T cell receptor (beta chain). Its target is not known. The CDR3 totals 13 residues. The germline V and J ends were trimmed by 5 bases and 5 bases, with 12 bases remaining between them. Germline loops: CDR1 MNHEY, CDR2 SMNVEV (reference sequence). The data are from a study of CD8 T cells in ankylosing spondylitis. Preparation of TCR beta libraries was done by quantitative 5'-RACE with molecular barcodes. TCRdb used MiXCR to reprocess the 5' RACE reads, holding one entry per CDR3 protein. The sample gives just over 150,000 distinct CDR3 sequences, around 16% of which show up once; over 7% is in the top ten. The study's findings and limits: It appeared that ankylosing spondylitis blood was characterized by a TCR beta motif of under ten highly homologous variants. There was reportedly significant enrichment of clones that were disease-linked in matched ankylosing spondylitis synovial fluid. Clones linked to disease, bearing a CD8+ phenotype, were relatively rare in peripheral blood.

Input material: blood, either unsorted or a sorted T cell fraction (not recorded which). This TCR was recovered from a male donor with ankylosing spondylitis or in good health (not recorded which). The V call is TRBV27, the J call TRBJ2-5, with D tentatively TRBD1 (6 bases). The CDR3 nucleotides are TGTGCCAGCAGTCGCCGGGACAAGGAGACCCAGTACTTC. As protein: CASSRRDKETQYF.